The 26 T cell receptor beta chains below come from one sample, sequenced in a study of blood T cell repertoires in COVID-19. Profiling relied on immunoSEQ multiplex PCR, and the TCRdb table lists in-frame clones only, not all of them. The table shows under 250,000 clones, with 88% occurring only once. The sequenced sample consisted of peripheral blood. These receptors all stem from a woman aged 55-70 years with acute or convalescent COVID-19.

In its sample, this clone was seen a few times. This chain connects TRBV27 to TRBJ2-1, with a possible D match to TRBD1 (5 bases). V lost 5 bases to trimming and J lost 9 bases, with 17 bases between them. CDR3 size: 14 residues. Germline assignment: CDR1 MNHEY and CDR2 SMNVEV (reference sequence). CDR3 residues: CASSQYRTKGEQFF. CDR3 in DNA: TGTGCCAGCAGTCAATACCGGACAAAGGGTGAGCAGTTCTTC.

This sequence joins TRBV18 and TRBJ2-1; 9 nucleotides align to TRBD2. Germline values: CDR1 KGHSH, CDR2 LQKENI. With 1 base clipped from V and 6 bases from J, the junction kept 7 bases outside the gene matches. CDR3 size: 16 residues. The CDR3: CASSPQPSGVSNEQFF. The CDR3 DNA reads TGTGCCAGCTCACCACAACCTAGCGGGGTTAGCAATGAGCAGTTCTTC.

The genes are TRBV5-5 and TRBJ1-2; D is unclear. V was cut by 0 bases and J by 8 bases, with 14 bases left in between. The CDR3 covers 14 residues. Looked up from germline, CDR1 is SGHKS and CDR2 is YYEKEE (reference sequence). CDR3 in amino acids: CASSLGARESGYTF. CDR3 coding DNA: TGTGCCAGCAGCTTGGGGGCCCGGGAAAGCGGCTACACCTTC.

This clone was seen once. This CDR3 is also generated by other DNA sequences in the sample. Here the CDR3 reads CASSLEPGGYTF. CDR3 DNA: TGCGCCAGCAGCTTGGAACCAGGTGGCTACACCTTC. The rearrangement uses TRBV5-1 and TRBJ1-2; D is uncertain. The CDR3 covers 12 residues. V lost 0 bases and J 7 bases, leaving 7 bases between the germline ends. From germline, CDR1 is SGHRS and CDR2 YFSETQ.

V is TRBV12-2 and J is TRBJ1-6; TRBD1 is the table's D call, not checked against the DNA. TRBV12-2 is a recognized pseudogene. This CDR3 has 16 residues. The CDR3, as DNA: TGTGCAAGTCGCTTAATTCGCGGCAGGGGCGGTTCACCCCTCCACTTT. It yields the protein CASRLIRGRGGSPLHF.

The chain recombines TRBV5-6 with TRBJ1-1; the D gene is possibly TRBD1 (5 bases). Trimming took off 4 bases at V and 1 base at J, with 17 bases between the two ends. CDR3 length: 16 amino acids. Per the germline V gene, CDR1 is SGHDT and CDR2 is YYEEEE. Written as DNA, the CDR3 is TGTGCCAGCAGCGTCTCAGGGTGGAAAACGAACACTGAAGCTTTCTTT. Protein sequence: CASSVSGWKTNTEAFF.

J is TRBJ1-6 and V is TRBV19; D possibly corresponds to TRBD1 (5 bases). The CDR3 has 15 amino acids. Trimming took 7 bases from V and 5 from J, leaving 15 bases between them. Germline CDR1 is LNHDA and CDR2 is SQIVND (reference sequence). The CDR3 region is CASKGSIRHNSPLHF. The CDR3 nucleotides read TGTGCCAGTAAGGGGTCGATACGACATAATTCACCCCTCCACTTT.

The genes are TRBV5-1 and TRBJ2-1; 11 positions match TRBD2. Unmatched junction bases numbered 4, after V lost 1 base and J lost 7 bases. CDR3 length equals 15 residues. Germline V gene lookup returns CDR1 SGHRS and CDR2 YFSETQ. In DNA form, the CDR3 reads TGCGCCAGCAGCTTGACTAGCGGGAGTGGGAATGAGCAGTTCTTC. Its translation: CASSLTSGSGNEQFF.

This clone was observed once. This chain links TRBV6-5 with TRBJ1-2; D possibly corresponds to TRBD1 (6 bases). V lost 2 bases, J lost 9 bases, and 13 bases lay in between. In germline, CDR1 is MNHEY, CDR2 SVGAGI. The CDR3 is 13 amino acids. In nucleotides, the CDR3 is TGTGCCAGCAGTTACCGACAGGCCAGGAGCTACACCTTC. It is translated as CASSYRQARSYTF.

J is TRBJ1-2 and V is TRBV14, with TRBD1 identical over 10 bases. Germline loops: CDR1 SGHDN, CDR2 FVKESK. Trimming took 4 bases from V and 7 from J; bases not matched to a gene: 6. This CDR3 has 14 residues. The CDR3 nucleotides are TGTGCCAGCAGCCTGGGACAGGGGTTGTTTGGCTACACCTTC. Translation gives CASSLGQGLFGYTF.

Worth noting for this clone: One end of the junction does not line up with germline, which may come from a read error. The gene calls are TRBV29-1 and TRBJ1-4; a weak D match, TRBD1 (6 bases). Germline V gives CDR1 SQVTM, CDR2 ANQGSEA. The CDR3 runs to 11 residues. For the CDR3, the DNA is TGCAGCGCTGAACAGGGTGAAAAACTGTTTTTT. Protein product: CSAEQGEKLFF.

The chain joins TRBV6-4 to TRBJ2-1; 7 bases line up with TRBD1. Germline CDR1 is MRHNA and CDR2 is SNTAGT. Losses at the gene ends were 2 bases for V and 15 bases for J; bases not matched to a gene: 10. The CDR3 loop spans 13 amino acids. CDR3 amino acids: CASSDPDRRRMFF. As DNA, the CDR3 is TGTGCCAGCAGTGACCCGGACAGGAGACGCATGTTCTTC.

The CDR3 sequence: CASSYSGRLYEQYF. The CDR3, as DNA: TGTGCCAGTAGTTATAGCGGGAGACTCTACGAGCAGTACTTC. The rearrangement uses TRBV19 and TRBJ2-7, with 9 positions matching TRBD2. The CDR3 is 14 residues long. Germline V lookup: CDR1 LNHDA, CDR2 SQIVND (reference sequence). V lost 5 bases to trimming and J lost 3 bases; unmatched junction nucleotides: 5. Complete variable domain (other parts from reference TRBV19 and TRBJ2-7): DGGITQSPKYLFRKEGQNVTLSCEQNLNHDAMYWYRQDPGQGLRLIYYSQIVNDFQKGDIAEGYSVSREKKESFPLTVTSAQKNPTAFYLCASSYSGRLYEQYFGPGTRLTVT.

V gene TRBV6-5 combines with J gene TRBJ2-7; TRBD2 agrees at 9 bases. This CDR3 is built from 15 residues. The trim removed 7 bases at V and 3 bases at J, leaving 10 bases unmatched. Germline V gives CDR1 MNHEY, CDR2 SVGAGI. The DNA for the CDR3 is TGTGCCAGCAAATGGTCGCGGGAGGGCCTCTACGAGCAGTACTTC. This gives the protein CASKWSREGLYEQYF.

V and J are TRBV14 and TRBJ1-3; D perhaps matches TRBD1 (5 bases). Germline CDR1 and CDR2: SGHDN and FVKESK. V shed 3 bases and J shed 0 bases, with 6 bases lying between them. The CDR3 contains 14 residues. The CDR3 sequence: CASSQGLSGNTIYF. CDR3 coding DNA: TGTGCCAGCAGCCAGGGGCTCTCTGGAAACACCATATATTTT. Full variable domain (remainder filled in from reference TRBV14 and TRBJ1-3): EAGVTQFPSHSVIEKGQTVTLRCDPISGHDNLYWYRRVMGKEIKFLLHFVKESKQDESGMPNNRFLAERTGGTYSTLKVQPAELEDSGVYFCASSQGLSGNTIYFGEGSWLTVV.

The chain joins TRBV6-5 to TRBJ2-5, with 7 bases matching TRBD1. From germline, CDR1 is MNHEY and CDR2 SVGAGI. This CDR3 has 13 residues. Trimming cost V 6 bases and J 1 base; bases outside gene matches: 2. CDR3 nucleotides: TGTGCCAGCAGAAACAGGGGCCAAGAGACCCAGTACTTC. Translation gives CASRNRGQETQYF.

CDR3 in amino acids: CASRPQGFGTIYF. CDR3 coding DNA: TGTGCCAGCAGGCCCCAGGGATTTGGCACCATATATTTT. The chain carries TRBV6-5 and TRBJ1-3, with D possibly matching TRBD1 (5 bases). CDR3 length: 13 residues. Germline V lookup: CDR1 MNHEY, CDR2 SVGAGI. Trimming removed 6 bases at V and 9 bases at J, with 15 bases between.

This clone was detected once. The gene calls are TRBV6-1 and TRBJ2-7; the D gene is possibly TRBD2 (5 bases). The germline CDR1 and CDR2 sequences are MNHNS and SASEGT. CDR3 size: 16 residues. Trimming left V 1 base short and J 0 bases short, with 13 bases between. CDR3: CASSEEGRVLSYEQYF. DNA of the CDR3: TGTGCCAGCAGTGAAGAAGGGCGGGTGCTCTCCTACGAGCAGTACTTC.

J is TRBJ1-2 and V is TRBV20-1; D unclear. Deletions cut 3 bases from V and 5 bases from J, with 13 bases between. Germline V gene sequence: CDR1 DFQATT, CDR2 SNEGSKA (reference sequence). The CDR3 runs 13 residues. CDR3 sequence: CSASSVGEYGYTF. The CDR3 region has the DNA TGCAGTGCTAGTTCGGTAGGAGAGTATGGCTACACCTTC.

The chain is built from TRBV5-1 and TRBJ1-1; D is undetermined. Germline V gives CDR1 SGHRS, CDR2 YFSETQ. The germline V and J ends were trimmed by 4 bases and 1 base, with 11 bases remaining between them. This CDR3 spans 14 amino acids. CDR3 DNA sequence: TGCGCCAGCAGCCGCGAGGGCGGGAACACTGAAGCTTTCTTT. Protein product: CASSREGGNTEAFF.

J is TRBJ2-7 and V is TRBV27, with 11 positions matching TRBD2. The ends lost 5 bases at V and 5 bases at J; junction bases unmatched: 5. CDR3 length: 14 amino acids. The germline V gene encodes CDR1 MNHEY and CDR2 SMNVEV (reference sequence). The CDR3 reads CASSPGTSGNEQYF. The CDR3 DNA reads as TGTGCCAGCAGTCCCGGGACTAGCGGCAACGAGCAGTACTTC.

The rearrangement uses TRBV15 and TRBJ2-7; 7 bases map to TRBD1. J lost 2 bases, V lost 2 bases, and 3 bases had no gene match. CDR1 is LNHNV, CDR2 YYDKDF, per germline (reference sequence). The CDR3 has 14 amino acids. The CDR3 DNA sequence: TGTGCCACCAGCAGACAGGGGGTTGCCTACGAGCAGTACTTC. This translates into CATSRQGVAYEQYF.

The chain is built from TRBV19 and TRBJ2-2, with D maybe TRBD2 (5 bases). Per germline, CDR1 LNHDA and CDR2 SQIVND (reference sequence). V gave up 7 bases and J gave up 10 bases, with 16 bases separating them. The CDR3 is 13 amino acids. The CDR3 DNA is TGTGCCAGTAACTTTGCTTTGCGGGCGGAGCTGTTTTTT. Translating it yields CASNFALRAELFF.

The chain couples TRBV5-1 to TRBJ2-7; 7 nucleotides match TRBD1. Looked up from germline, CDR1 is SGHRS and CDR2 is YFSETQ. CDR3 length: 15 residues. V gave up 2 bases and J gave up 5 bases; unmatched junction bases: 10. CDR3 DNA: TGCGCCAGCAGCTTCGGGCCGACAGGGTTCAACGAGCAGTACTTC. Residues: CASSFGPTGFNEQYF.

CDR3 sequence reads: CASSVDRAFSSGNTIYF. CDR3 nucleotides: TGTGCCAGCAGCGTAGACAGGGCGTTCTCCTCTGGAAACACCATATATTTT. This chain links TRBV7-2 with TRBJ1-3; TRBD1 matches 7 bases. With V trimmed by 5 bases and J by 0 bases, 10 bases remained unmatched. This CDR3 contains 17 residues. Looked up from germline, CDR1 is SGHTA and CDR2 is FQGNSA.

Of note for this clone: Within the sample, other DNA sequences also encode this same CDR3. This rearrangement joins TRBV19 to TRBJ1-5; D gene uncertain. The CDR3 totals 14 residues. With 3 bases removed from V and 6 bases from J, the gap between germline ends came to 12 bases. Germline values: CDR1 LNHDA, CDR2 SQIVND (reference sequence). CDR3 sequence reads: CASSIAGEGQPQHF. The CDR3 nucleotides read TGTGCCAGTAGTATTGCTGGGGAGGGTCAGCCCCAGCATTTT.